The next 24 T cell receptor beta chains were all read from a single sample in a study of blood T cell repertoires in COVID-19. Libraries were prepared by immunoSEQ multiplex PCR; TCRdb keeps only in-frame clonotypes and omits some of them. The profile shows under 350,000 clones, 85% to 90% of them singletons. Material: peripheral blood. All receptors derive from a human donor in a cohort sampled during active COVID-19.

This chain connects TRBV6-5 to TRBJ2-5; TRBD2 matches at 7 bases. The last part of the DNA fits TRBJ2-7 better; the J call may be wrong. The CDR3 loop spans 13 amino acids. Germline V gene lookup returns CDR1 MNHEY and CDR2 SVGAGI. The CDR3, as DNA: TGTGCCAGCAGGACAAGCGGGATCTACGAGCAGTACTTC. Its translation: CASRTSGIYEQYF.

CDR3 DNA sequence: TGTGCCAGTAGTATATCTGTTAACTATGGCTACACCTTC. It specifies CASSISVNYGYTF. The gene calls are TRBV19 and TRBJ1-2; D is unclear. V gave up 2 bases and J gave up 1 base, with 5 bases separating them. The CDR3 length is 13 residues. Germline CDR1 LNHDA, CDR2 SQIVND (reference sequence).

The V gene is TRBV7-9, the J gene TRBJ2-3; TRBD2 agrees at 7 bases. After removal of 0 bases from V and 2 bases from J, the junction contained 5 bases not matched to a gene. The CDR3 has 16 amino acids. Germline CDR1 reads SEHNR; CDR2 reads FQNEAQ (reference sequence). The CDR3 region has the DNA TGTGCCAGCAGCTTAGCCCCGACTAGCAACACAGATACGCAGTATTTT. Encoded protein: CASSLAPTSNTDTQYF.

CDR3 in DNA: TGCGCCAGCAGCTTGGCCTTACAGGGGATAGGGACTGAAGCTTTCTTT. It yields the protein CASSLALQGIGTEAFF. The chain employs TRBV5-1 and TRBJ1-1; TRBD1 matches 7 bases. Germline CDR1 reads SGHRS; CDR2 reads YFSETQ. CDR3 size: 16 residues. V shed 0 bases, J shed 5 bases, and the junction held 10 bases outside the gene matches. Full variable domain (remainder filled in from reference TRBV5-1 and TRBJ1-1): KAGVTQTPRYLIKTRGQQVTLSCSPISGHRSVSWYQQTPGQGLQFLFEYFSETQRNKGNFPGRFSGRQFSNSRSEMNVSTLELGDSALYLCASSLALQGIGTEAFFGQGTRLTVV.

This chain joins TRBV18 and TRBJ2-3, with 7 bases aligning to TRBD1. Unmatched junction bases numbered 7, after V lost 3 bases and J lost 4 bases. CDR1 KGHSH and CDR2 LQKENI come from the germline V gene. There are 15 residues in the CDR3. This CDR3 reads CASSPRTGSADTQYF. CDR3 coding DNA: TGTGCCAGCTCACCGAGGACAGGCAGCGCAGATACGCAGTATTTT.

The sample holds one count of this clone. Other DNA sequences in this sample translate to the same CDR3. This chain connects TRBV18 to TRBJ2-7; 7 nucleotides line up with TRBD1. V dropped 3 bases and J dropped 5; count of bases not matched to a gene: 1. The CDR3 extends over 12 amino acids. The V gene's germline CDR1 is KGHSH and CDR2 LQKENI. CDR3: CASSPGTDEQYF. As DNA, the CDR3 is TGTGCCAGCTCACCGGGGACAGACGAGCAGTACTTC.

Written as DNA, the CDR3 is TGTGCCAGCAGCTCCTGGACAGGGTCTAATGAAAAACTGTTTTTT. Translating it yields CASSSWTGSNEKLFF. The chain joins TRBV3-1 (or the pseudogene TRBV3-2) to TRBJ1-4; 8 bases are shared with TRBD1. This CDR3 has 15 residues. Germline V CDR1 and CDR2: LGHDT, YNNKEL (reference sequence). V was clipped by 5 bases and J by 3 bases; unmatched bases: 5.

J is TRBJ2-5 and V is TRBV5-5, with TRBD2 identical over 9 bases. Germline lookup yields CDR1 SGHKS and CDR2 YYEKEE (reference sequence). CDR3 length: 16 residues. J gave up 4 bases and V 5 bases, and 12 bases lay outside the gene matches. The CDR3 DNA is TGTGCCAGCAGTTTGAGAGCGGGAGGCCTTTCAGAGACCCAGTACTTC. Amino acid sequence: CASSLRAGGLSETQYF.

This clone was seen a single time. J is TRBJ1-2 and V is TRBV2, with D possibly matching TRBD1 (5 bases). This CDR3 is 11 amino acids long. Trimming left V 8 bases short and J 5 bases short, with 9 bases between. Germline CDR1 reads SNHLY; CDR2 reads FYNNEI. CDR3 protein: CASWGVYGYTF. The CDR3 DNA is TGTGCCAGCTGGGGGGTGTATGGCTACACCTTC.

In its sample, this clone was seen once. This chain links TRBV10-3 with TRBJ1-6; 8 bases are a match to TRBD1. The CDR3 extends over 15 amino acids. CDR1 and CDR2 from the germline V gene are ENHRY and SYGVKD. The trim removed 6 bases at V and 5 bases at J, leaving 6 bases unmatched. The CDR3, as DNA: TGTGCCATCAGGCCCGACAGGGGAGATAATTCACCCCTCCACTTT. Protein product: CAIRPDRGDNSPLHF.

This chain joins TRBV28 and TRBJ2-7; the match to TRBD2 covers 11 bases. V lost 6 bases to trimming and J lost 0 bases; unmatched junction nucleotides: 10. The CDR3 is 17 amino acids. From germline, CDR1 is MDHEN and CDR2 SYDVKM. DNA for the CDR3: TGTGCCAGCAGGACTAGCGGGAAGTCGAGGAGCTCCTACGAGCAGTACTTC. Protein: CASRTSGKSRSSYEQYF.

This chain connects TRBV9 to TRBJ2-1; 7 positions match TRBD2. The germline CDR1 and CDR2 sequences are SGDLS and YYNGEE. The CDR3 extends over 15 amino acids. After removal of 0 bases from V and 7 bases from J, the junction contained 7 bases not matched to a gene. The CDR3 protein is CASSVAQAGQNEQFF. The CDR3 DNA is TGTGCCAGCAGCGTAGCTCAAGCGGGGCAGAATGAGCAGTTCTTC.

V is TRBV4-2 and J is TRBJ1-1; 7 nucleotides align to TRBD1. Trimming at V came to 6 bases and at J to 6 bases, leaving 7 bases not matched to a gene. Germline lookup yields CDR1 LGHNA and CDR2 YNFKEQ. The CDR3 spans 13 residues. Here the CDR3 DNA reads TGTGCCAGCAGTCACCCGGGACAGTCTGAAGCTTTCTTT. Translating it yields CASSHPGQSEAFF.

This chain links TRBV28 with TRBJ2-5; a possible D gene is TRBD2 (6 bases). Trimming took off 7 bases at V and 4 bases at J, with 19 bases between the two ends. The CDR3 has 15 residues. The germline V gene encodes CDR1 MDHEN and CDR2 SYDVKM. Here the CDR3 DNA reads TGTGCCAGCACCCTCGGGGGTACCGGGAGAGAGACCCAGTACTTC. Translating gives CASTLGGTGRETQYF.

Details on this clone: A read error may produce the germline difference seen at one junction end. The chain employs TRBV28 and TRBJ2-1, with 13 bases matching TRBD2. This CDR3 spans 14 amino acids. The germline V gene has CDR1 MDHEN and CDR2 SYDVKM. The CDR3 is CASSDPGLAGRGVF. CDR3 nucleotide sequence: TGTGCCAGCAGTGATCCGGGACTAGCGGGACGTGGGGTCTTC.

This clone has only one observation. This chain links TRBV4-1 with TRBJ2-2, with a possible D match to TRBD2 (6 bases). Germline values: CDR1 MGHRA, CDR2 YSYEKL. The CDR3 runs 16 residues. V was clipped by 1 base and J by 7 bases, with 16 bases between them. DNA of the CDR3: TGCGCCAGCAGCCAAGGAATAGGATCGGGGGTCGGGGAGCTGTTTTTT. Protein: CASSQGIGSGVGELFF.

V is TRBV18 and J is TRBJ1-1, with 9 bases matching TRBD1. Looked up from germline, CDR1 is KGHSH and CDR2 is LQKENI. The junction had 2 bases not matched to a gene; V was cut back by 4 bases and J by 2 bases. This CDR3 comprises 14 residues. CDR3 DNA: TGTGCCAGCTCACGGGGACAGGGAAACACTGAAGCTTTCTTT. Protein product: CASSRGQGNTEAFF.

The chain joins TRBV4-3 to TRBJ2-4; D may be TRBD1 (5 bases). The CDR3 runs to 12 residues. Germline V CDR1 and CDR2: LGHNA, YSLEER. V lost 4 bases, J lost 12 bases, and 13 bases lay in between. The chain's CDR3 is CASSPGITAQYF. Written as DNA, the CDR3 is TGCGCCAGCAGCCCAGGGATCACAGCTCAGTACTTC.

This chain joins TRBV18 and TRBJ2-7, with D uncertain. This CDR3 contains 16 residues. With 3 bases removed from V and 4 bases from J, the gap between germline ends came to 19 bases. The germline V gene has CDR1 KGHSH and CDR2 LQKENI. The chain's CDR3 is CASSPQVNSYQYEQYF. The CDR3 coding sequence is TGTGCCAGCTCACCCCAGGTCAACTCGTACCAATACGAGCAGTACTTC.

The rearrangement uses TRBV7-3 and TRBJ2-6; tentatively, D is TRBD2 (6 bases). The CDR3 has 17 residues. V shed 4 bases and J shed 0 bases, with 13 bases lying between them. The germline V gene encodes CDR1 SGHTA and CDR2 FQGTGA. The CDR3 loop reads CASSYIGGNSGANVLTF. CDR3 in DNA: TGTGCCAGCAGCTATATTGGGGGGAACTCTGGGGCCAACGTCCTGACTTTC.

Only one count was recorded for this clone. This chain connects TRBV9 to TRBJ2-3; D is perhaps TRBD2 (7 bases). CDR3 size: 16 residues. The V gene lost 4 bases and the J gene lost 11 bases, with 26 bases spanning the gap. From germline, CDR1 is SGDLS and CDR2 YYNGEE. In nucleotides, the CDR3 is TGTGCCAGCAGCCCAGGGGTGACTAGCCCAGGGATGGGGCAGTATTTT. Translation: CASSPGVTSPGMGQYF.

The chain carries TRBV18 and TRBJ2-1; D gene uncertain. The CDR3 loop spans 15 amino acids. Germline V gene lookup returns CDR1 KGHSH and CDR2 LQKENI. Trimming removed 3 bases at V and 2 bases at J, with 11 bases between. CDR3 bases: TGTGCCAGCTCACCCACTTATTTAGCCTACAATGAGCAGTTCTTC. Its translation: CASSPTYLAYNEQFF.

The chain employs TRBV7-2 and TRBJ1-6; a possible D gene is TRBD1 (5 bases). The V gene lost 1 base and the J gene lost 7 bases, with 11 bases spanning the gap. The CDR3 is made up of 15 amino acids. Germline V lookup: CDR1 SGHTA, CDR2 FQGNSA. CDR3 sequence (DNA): TGTGCCAGCAGCTTAGGGCAGGGTCGAAATTCACCCCTCCACTTT. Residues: CASSLGQGRNSPLHF.

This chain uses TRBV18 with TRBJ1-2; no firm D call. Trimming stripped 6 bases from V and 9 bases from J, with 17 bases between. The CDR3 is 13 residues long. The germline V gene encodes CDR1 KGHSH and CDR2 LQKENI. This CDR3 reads CASSQGGGRRYTF. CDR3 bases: TGTGCCAGCTCCCAAGGAGGAGGAAGGCGCTACACCTTC.